The 32 T cell receptor beta chains below were found in one sample sequenced in a study of human T cells and chemical hapten exposure. Stated time point: pre-sensitization, week 0. Treatment described: therapeutic diphenylcyclopropenone sensitization with weekly scalp DPC. One entry per CDR3 protein results from TCRdb running MiXCR on the RACE reads. This table holds roughly 260,000 distinct CDR3 sequences, about 9% found once. This specimen consisted of whole blood, obtained in connection with sensitization to the hapten diphenylcyclopropenone (DPC). These receptors were obtained from a middle-aged woman with alopecia areata. Some clones in this sample may be carry-over from other donors' samples.

On this clonotype itself: The junction differs from germline at one of its ends, possibly a read error. V is TRBV28 and J is TRBJ1-4, with D unresolved. CDR1 MDHEN and CDR2 SYDVKM come from the germline V gene. This CDR3 has 11 amino acids. The DNA of the CDR3 is TGTGCCAGCAGTATCAATGGGGTAGCATATTTT. This gives the protein CASSINGVAYF. The whole variable domain, filled in from reference TRBV28 and TRBJ1-4, reads DVKVTQSSRYLVKRTGEKVFLECVQDMDHENMFWYRQDPGLGLRLIYFSYDVKMKEKGDIPEGYSVSREKKERFSLILESASTNQTSMYLCASSINGVAYFGSGTQLSVL.

This clonotype appeared a single time. The chain combines TRBV30 with TRBJ2-7, with 7 nucleotides matching TRBD1. Germline CDR1 GTSNPN, CDR2 SVGIG (reference sequence). The CDR3 extends over 14 amino acids. The junction had 4 bases not matched to a gene; V was cut back by 0 bases and J by 2 bases. The CDR3 reads CAWSVDRATYEQYF. The CDR3 nucleotides read TGTGCCTGGAGTGTTGACAGGGCAACCTACGAGCAGTACTTC.

This chain links TRBV7-3 with TRBJ2-1; 8 nucleotides agree with TRBD1. Looked up from germline, CDR1 is SGHTA and CDR2 is FQGTGA. The CDR3 has 15 residues. The ends lost 6 bases at V and 0 bases at J; junction bases unmatched: 4. CDR3 sequence reads: CASSITGGSYNEQFF. CDR3 coding DNA: TGTGCCAGCAGTATAACAGGGGGCTCCTACAATGAGCAGTTCTTC.

This clonotype has a handful of counts. The chain has TRBV6-2 or TRBV6-3 and TRBJ2-1; weak D call: TRBD2 (6 bases). The CDR3 is made up of 11 amino acids. The V gene's germline CDR1 is MNHEY and CDR2 SVGEGT. With 5 bases removed from V and 13 bases from J, the gap between germline ends came to 12 bases. The CDR3 DNA reads TGTGCCAGCAGTGGAGGGGAACCCCAGTTCTTC. It specifies CASSGGEPQFF.

This clonotype was counted a few times. This chain joins TRBV6-6 and TRBJ2-1; the D gene could be TRBD1 or TRBD2 (6 bases each). From germline, CDR1 is MNHNY and CDR2 SVGAGI (reference sequence). V was cut by 6 bases and J by 4 bases, with 19 bases left in between. This CDR3 is built from 16 residues. The DNA of the CDR3 is TGTGCCAGCAGAGACACGGGCAGGGGAGGATACAATGAGCAGTTCTTC. As protein: CASRDTGRGGYNEQFF.

The chain uses TRBV27 and TRBJ1-1, with D hard to call. V shed 5 bases and J shed 3 bases, with 13 bases lying between them. CDR3 length: 14 amino acids. Germline CDR1 reads MNHEY; CDR2 reads SMNVEV (reference sequence). The CDR3 is CASSLQRKDTEAFF. The CDR3 nucleotides read TGTGCCAGCAGTCTCCAGAGGAAGGACACTGAAGCTTTCTTT.

This clonotype was detected many times. V is TRBV4-1 and J is TRBJ2-2; D possibly corresponds to TRBD2 (6 bases). Per the germline V gene, CDR1 is MGHRA and CDR2 is YSYEKL. CDR3 length: 15 amino acids. V was cut by 7 bases and J by 2 bases, with 14 bases left in between. CDR3 sequence reads: CASTLGTFNTGELFF. CDR3 nucleotide sequence: TGCGCCAGCACCCTAGGGACTTTCAACACCGGGGAGCTGTTTTTT.

CDR3 amino acids: CASREPGDYGYTF. The CDR3 nucleotides are TGTGCCAGCAGGGAACCAGGGGACTATGGCTACACCTTC. This chain joins TRBV12-3 or TRBV12-4 and TRBJ1-2; the D gene is possibly TRBD1 (6 bases). V gave up 6 bases and J gave up 3 bases, with 11 bases separating them. CDR3 size: 13 residues.

V is TRBV7-2 and J is TRBJ2-1; D is possibly TRBD2 (6 bases). The CDR3 spans 15 residues. The V end lost 7 bases, the J end lost 8 bases, and 21 bases lay between the germline ends. Germline CDR1 SGHTA, CDR2 FQGNSA. The CDR3 DNA reads as TGTGCCAGCACCCTATGGGCGGGAATAAAGGATGAGCAGTTCTTC. Translating gives CASTLWAGIKDEQFF.

This clonotype came up a few times. This rearrangement joins TRBV7-8 to TRBJ2-1; D unclear. CDR3 length: 13 amino acids. CDR1 SGHVS and CDR2 FQNEAQ come from the germline V gene. The V end lost 0 bases, the J end lost 8 bases, and 8 bases lay between the germline ends. This chain's CDR3 is CASSLARHDEQFF. The CDR3 DNA is TGTGCCAGCAGCTTAGCCCGGCACGATGAGCAGTTCTTC.

There are many counts of this clonotype. The chain combines TRBV20-1 with TRBJ1-4; possible D gene TRBD1, 5 bases. CDR1 and CDR2 (germline): DFQATT, SNEGSKA (reference sequence). This CDR3 contains 15 residues. V shed 0 bases and J shed 8 bases, with 16 bases lying between them. CDR3 residues: CSARDSRGVKEKLFF. The CDR3 DNA is TGCAGTGCTAGAGATTCACGGGGGGTGAAGGAAAAACTGTTTTTT.

This clonotype was seen at least ten times. DNA of the CDR3: TGTGCCAGCAGCTTAGTTCAGGGTCTAAATGGCTACACCTTC. It is translated as CASSLVQGLNGYTF. The genes are TRBV7-2 and TRBJ1-2; D possibly corresponds to TRBD1 (5 bases). From germline, CDR1 is SGHTA and CDR2 FQGNSA. The CDR3 spans 14 residues. V was cut by 1 base and J by 6 bases, with 12 bases left in between.

The CDR3 sequence is CASTTLQGSRVGGYTF. In DNA, the CDR3 is TGTGCCAGCACAACGCTACAGGGAAGTCGAGTTGGTGGCTACACCTTC. The chain combines TRBV2 with TRBJ1-2; possible D gene TRBD1, 6 bases. Between the trimmed V and J ends, which lost 7 bases and 7 bases, there was a span of 25 bases. Germline-derived CDR1 and CDR2 are SNHLY and FYNNEI. The length of the CDR3 is 16 residues.

This chain connects TRBV7-9 to TRBJ2-2; D call uncertain. Germline V lookup: CDR1 SEHNR, CDR2 FQNEAQ (reference sequence). The CDR3 has 12 amino acids. V shed 2 bases and J shed 8 bases, with 6 bases lying between them. CDR3 region: CASSLSVGELFF. In nucleotides, the CDR3 is TGTGCCAGCAGCTTATCTGTGGGGGAGCTGTTTTTT.

This chain links TRBV4-1 with TRBJ2-3; D gene unclear. Germline CDR1 reads MGHRA; CDR2 reads YSYEKL. Trimming removed 2 bases from V and 0 bases from J, with 12 bases in between. The CDR3 extends over 16 amino acids. Here the CDR3 DNA reads TGCGCCAGCAGCCAAATAAACATAGTAAGCACAGATACGCAGTATTTT. Its protein product is CASSQINIVSTDTQYF.

This clonotype showed up just a few times. This sequence joins TRBV28 and TRBJ1-4, with a weak D call TRBD1 (6 bases). The CDR3 is 16 residues long. Germline CDR1 is MDHEN and CDR2 is SYDVKM. V lost 6 bases, J lost 5 bases, and 19 bases lay in between. The CDR3 loop is CASSFPPGQRNEKLFF. The CDR3 nucleotides read TGTGCCAGCAGCTTCCCTCCGGGACAACGAAATGAAAAACTGTTTTTT. Full variable domain (outside the CDR3, taken from reference TRBV28 and TRBJ1-4): DVKVTQSSRYLVKRTGEKVFLECVQDMDHENMFWYRQDPGLGLRLIYFSYDVKMKEKGDIPEGYSVSREKKERFSLILESASTNQTSMYLCASSFPPGQRNEKLFFGSGTQLSVL.

This clonotype was detected a few times. The chain links TRBV20-1 to TRBJ1-4; D remains ambiguous. CDR1 and CDR2 from the germline V gene are DFQATT and SNEGSKA (reference sequence). The V end was cut by 3 bases, the J end by 7 bases, with 12 bases between. CDR3 size: 13 residues. This CDR3 reads CSASQPAGEKLFF. The CDR3 DNA reads TGCAGTGCTAGCCAGCCGGCGGGTGAAAAACTGTTTTTT.

This clonotype came up many times. The chain carries TRBV28 and TRBJ2-2; D possibly corresponds to TRBD2 (5 bases). The CDR3 totals 12 residues. V was clipped by 6 bases and J by 5 bases, with 7 bases between them. CDR1 and CDR2 (germline): MDHEN, SYDVKM. This chain's CDR3 is CASRAGTGELFF. For the CDR3, the DNA is TGTGCCAGCAGGGCGGGTACCGGGGAGCTGTTTTTT.

The chain's CDR3 is CASSLKWTDTQYF. For the CDR3, the DNA is TGTGCCAGCAGTTTAAAATGGACAGATACGCAGTATTTT. J is TRBJ2-3 and V is TRBV27; the D is unclear. The germline gives CDR1 MNHEY, CDR2 SMNVEV (reference sequence). Trimming left V 2 bases short and J 3 bases short, with 6 bases between. This CDR3 spans 13 amino acids.

Comments on this clonotype: A read error is possible here, since a much larger clone lies one base away. The rearrangement joins TRBV12-3 or TRBV12-4 to TRBJ2-1; 13 nucleotides align to TRBD2. The CDR3 spans 15 residues. This chain's CDR3 is CASSLGLAGNNEHFF. In DNA, the CDR3 is TGTGCCAGCAGTTTGGGACTAGCGGGAAACAATGAGCACTTCTTC.

This clonotype showed up just a few times. The genes are TRBV29-1 and TRBJ2-6; the D gene is possibly TRBD2 (6 bases). The CDR3 is made up of 13 amino acids. V was clipped by 5 bases and J by 4 bases, with 9 bases between them. Germline-derived CDR1 and CDR2 are SQVTM and ANQGSEA. The CDR3 DNA sequence: TGCAGCGTTTTACTAGCAGGGGCCAACGTCCTGACTTTC. It yields the protein CSVLLAGANVLTF.

This clonotype has a handful of counts. The rearrangement joins TRBV28 to TRBJ2-2, with TRBD2 identical over 14 bases. This CDR3 is 16 amino acids long. Trimming removed 4 bases from V and 6 bases from J; junction bases left unmatched: 4. In germline, CDR1 is MDHEN, CDR2 SYDVKM. The CDR3 loop reads CASSYRLAGGPGELFF. CDR3 bases: TGTGCCAGCAGTTACCGACTAGCGGGAGGGCCCGGGGAGCTGTTTTTT. Variable domain in full (rest from reference TRBV28 and TRBJ2-2): DVKVTQSSRYLVKRTGEKVFLECVQDMDHENMFWYRQDPGLGLRLIYFSYDVKMKEKGDIPEGYSVSREKKERFSLILESASTNQTSMYLCASSYRLAGGPGELFFGEGSRLTVL.

This clonotype was found a few times. The V gene is TRBV20-1, the J gene TRBJ2-1, with D tentatively TRBD1 or TRBD2 (5 bases each). Trimming stripped 2 bases from V and 3 bases from J, with 14 bases between. Germline-derived CDR1 and CDR2 are DFQATT and SNEGSKA (reference sequence). The CDR3 length is 15 residues. The DNA of the CDR3 is TGCAGTGCTAGATCCTTGGGGGATTTCTACAATGAGCAGTTCTTC. Translating gives CSARSLGDFYNEQFF.

This clonotype has a handful of counts. This chain links TRBV4-1 with TRBJ2-2, with no clear D. Germline lookup yields CDR1 MGHRA and CDR2 YSYEKL. The CDR3 runs to 15 residues. V was shortened by 4 bases and J by 3 bases, with 12 bases between the two germline ends. The CDR3 loop reads CASSLGLSDTGELFF. CDR3 nucleotide sequence: TGCGCCAGCAGCCTGGGCCTATCGGACACCGGGGAGCTGTTTTTT.

This clonotype was seen more than once but under ten times. V and J are TRBV9 and TRBJ1-6; D gene ambiguous. This CDR3 contains 13 residues. CDR1 is SGDLS, CDR2 YYNGEE, per germline. The V end lost 5 bases, the J end lost 9 bases, and 12 bases lay between the germline ends. CDR3 region: CASSIGAVSPLHF. Here the CDR3 DNA reads TGTGCCAGCAGTATTGGTGCCGTTTCACCCCTCCACTTT.

The chain uses TRBV3-1 and TRBJ2-4; TRBD1 might be the D (6 bases). Trimming removed 4 bases from V and 0 bases from J, with 10 bases in between. The CDR3 has 15 amino acids. Germline V gene sequence: CDR1 LGHDT, CDR2 YNNKEL (reference sequence). The CDR3 reads CASSLQGRAKNIQYF. As DNA, the CDR3 is TGTGCCAGCAGCCTACAGGGTCGAGCCAAAAACATTCAGTACTTC. The full variable domain, rest sourced from reference TRBV3-1 and TRBJ2-4, is DTAVSQTPKYLVTQMGNDKSIKCEQNLGHDTMYWYKQDSKKFLKIMFSYNNKELIINETVPNRFSPKSPDKAHLNLHINSLELGDSAVYFCASSLQGRAKNIQYFGAGTRLSVL.

This chain joins TRBV5-5 and TRBJ2-7, with D possibly TRBD1 on 6 matching bases. The CDR3 extends over 14 amino acids. Trimming left V 4 bases short and J 2 bases short, with 13 bases between. The V gene's germline CDR1 is SGHKS and CDR2 YYEKEE (reference sequence). CDR3 in amino acids: CASSRTGTTYEQYF. The CDR3, as DNA: TGTGCCAGCAGCCGTACCGGGACAACCTACGAGCAGTACTTC.

The genes are TRBV6-2 or TRBV6-3 and TRBJ1-5, with D tentatively TRBD1 (6 bases). This CDR3 has 17 amino acids. V lost 0 bases to trimming and J lost 3 bases, with 15 bases between them. Germline CDR1 and CDR2: MNHEY and SVGEGT. As DNA, the CDR3 is TGTGCCAGCAGTTACTCGACCGGGGGGCGTTTCAATCAGCCCCAGCATTTT. The encoded protein is CASSYSTGGRFNQPQHF.

This clonotype came up a few times. The chain recombines TRBV3-1 with TRBJ1-1; D possibly corresponds to TRBD1 (6 bases). The germline gives CDR1 LGHDT, CDR2 YNNKEL (reference sequence). The CDR3 is 14 residues long. V was cut by 6 bases and J by 1 base, with 12 bases left in between. The CDR3 region is CASSLTQGNTEAFF. CDR3 sequence (DNA): TGTGCCAGCAGTCTCACACAGGGGAACACTGAAGCTTTCTTT. The whole variable domain, remainder taken from reference TRBV3-1 and TRBJ1-1, is DTAVSQTPKYLVTQMGNDKSIKCEQNLGHDTMYWYKQDSKKFLKIMFSYNNKELIINETVPNRFSPKSPDKAHLNLHINSLELGDSAVYFCASSLTQGNTEAFFGQGTRLTVV.

This clonotype has a count of ten or more. The chain links TRBV6-5 to TRBJ2-7; no firm D call. The CDR3 sequence is 11 residues long. CDR1 and CDR2 (germline): MNHEY, SVGAGI. The ends were cut back, 0 bases at V and 12 bases at J, with 9 bases in the middle. CDR3 protein: CASSYSWRRYF. CDR3 DNA: TGTGCCAGCAGTTACTCGTGGCGAAGGTACTTC.

The V gene is TRBV10-3, the J gene TRBJ1-4; D might be TRBD1 (5 bases). Germline V gene data show CDR1 as ENHRY and CDR2 as SYGVKD. CDR3 length equals 12 residues. CDR3 DNA: TGTTCCACCGGGACCCCGAATGAAAAACTGTTTTTT. Its protein is CSTGTPNEKLFF.

This clonotype was seen a few times. The chain's CDR3 is CASRDGGTTYNEQFF. DNA of the CDR3: TGTGCCAGCAGGGACGGGGGGACCACCTACAATGAGCAGTTCTTC. The chain carries TRBV27 and TRBJ2-1; 7 bases fit TRBD2. This CDR3 is built from 15 residues. Germline-derived CDR1 and CDR2 are MNHEY and SMNVEV (reference sequence). The V gene end was trimmed by 6 bases and the J gene end by 2 bases; junction bases not matched to a gene: 7.